This entry is about one TCR beta chain. The PCR ran on 60 Vbeta and 13 Jbeta primers. TCRdb's table, derived via immunoSEQ multiplex PCR, lists solely in-frame clones and lacks some. In the table there are about 140,000 clones, around 80% of which are singletons. This entry belongs to a study of cytomegalovirus exposure and HLA in healthy donors. The germline CDR1 and CDR2 sequences are LNHDA and SQIVND (reference sequence). The V segment lost 4 bases and the J segment 5 bases; nucleotides outside the gene matches: 8. CDR3 length: 16 amino acids. The TCR was taken from a man in his fifties or sixties in good health and CMV-seronegative. Sequenced: PBMCs. The chain joins TRBV19 to TRBJ1-6, with TRBD1 matching over 7 bases. The CDR3, as DNA: TGTGCCAGTAGTACCCCCAGGGGGATGGATAATTCACCCCTCCACTTT. This translates into CASSTPRGMDNSPLHF.